This T cell receptor (beta chain) was profiled in a study of T cells in Graves' hyperthyroidism and ophthalmopathy. Study outcomes and limitations: Ophthalmopathy was told apart from stable hyperthyroidism by a 13 V-J model.

This clonotype was counted many times. Its specificity is not known. The study based diagnoses on clinical symptoms, serum thyroxine and TRAb, thyroid ultrasound and orbital computed tomography. The TCR beta CDR3 regions underwent amplification using RNA transcripts as the source. Primed by the HTBI set, a first-round RT-PCR was run on the TCR CDR3. TCRdb passed the multiplex PCR reads through MiXCR, listing each CDR3 protein once. The repertoire includes about 610,000 distinct CDR3 sequences, roughly 15% of them detected once, and about 4.5% sits in the top ten. With V trimmed by 4 bases and J by 5 bases, 1 base remained unmatched. The germline V gene has CDR1 DFQATT and CDR2 SNEGSKA (reference sequence). The CDR3 is 12 residues long.

Sequenced sample: blood. The receptor was derived from a woman in her 40s with Graves' ophthalmopathy. The chain employs TRBV20-1 and TRBJ2-5; 10 bases align to TRBD2. The DNA for the CDR3 is TGCAGTGCTAAGACTAGCGGGGAGACCCAGTACTTC. Translation gives CSAKTSGETQYF.